This T cell receptor beta chain derives from a study of T-cell reconstitution after alpha-beta-depleted transplantation in children (dated by TCRdb to between 2015 and 2016). Turning to the overall study: The study quantitatively tracked T-cell immune reconstitution after TCRalphabeta/CD19-depleted allogeneic hematopoietic cell transplantation in children using TCR repertoire profiling. Study-level results and caveats: The high TCRbeta diversity at day 60 in some patients was ascribed to recipient T cells and intrathymic progenitors that had survived conditioning. The frequencies of hyperexpanded clones fell over the following months, and after one year, T-cell counts and TCRbeta diversity were mostly attributed to newly produced T cells. The apparently early recovery of alphabetaT-cell counts about two months after transplant reportedly depended on only several hundred rapidly expanded clones that came from non-depleted graft cells.

Library construction relied on PCR. Sequencing was carried out with an Illumina HiSeq 2500. TCR libraries were prepared with molecular barcoding, using unique molecular identifiers to normalize TCRbeta repertoire quantification. In-frame beta chains were kept once TCRdb had trimmed the public reads at Q25 with fastp and called clones with MiXCR. Entries are consolidated by CDR3 protein sequence, retaining the most common genes and DNA. This sample has about 580,000 distinct CDR3 sequences in its table, and 20% to 25% of those were observed once. The ten biggest clones cover 11% to 15% of the sample. CDR1 DFQATT and CDR2 SNEGSKA are derived from the germline V gene (reference sequence). V is shortened by 4 bases, J by 2 bases, and the region joining them spans 9 bases. The CDR3 runs 13 residues from the cysteine to the phenylalanine. Just the 39-base CDR3 DNA is kept, in frame starting at base 1. Read against the paper, the sample's treatment or condition label means: allogeneic hematopoietic cell transplantation with graft depleted of TCRalphabeta T cells and CD19 B cells. The children who served as transplant recipients had been given grafts of TCRalphabeta/CD19-depleted allogeneic hematopoietic cells.

In the case of this clonotype: This receptor's antigen is unknown. A read error may explain this, as a much larger clone is one base away.

The sequencing used PBMCs, mostly from graft donor cells, collected 360 days after TCRalphabeta/CD19-depleted stem cell transplant. The rearrangement joined TRBV20-1 to TRBJ1-5; perhaps TRBD1 is the D gene, with 5 bases matching. The sequence was obtained from a boy younger than two who had a stem cell transplant for acute myeloid leukemia, so the T cells may come from the graft donor. The bases are TGCAGTGCTATCCGGGACGGCAATCAGCCCCAGCATTTT. The translation is CSAIRDGNQPQHF.